Listed below are T cell receptor beta chains from one sample, sequenced in a study of tumor-infiltrating lymphocytes in primary liver carcinoma. From the multiplex PCR reads, TCRdb called clonotypes with MiXCR, one entry per CDR3 protein. The sample comprises 250,000 to 400,000 distinct CDR3 sequences, 55% to 65% of which are singletons, and more than 8.5% rests with the top ten. Sequenced material: peripheral blood. These receptors came from a middle-aged man with primary liver carcinoma and hepatitis B virus infection. CDR3s include the opening cysteine and the closing phenylalanine or tryptophan. Fields, in order: clone size, J gene, D gene, V gene, CDR3 DNA, CDR3 protein. The D gene is left open where the match is weak. Some rows mark clone size as missing; the rest say once, few, many or name a class of expanded clone.

>few|TRBJ2-2|-|TRBV5-1
TGCGCCAGCAGCCCACGGGCCTTGAACACCGGGGAGCTGTTTTTT
CASSPRALNTGELFF
>few|TRBJ1-1|-|TRBV12-3/TRBV12-4
TGTGCCAGCAGTTTTACCAGAACTGAAGCTTCCTTT
CASSFTRTEASF
>once|TRBJ2-6|-|TRBV28
TGTGCCAGCAGTCCGTCTGGGGCCAACGCCCTGACTTTC
CASSPSGANALTF
>-|TRBJ2-7|TRBD1|TRBV6-5
TGTGCCGGCAGCCGTGGACAGGGGGCCTACGAGCAATACTTC
CAGSRGQGAYEQYF
>few|TRBJ2-7|-|TRBV28
TGTGCCAGCAGGGATCCTAGGCCTTTCGGACGTAGAGACTTC
CASRDPRPFGRRDF
>-|TRBJ2-7|-|TRBV6-2/TRBV6-3
TGTGCCAGCAGTTTAGGGGGAGAAAGATACGAGCAGTACTTC
CASSLGGERYEQYF
>-|TRBJ1-1|-|TRBV29-1
TGCAGCGCTGTAGACAGCCGAAGAACTGAAGCTTTCTTT
CSAVDSRRTEAFF
>-|TRBJ2-1|-|TRBV4-1
TGCGCTAGCAGCCGCGGTAGGGCAGGGAGTGAGCAGTTCTTC
CASSRGRAGSEQFF
>many|TRBJ2-3|TRBD1|TRBV11-2
TGTGCCAGCAGCCCGGGGACAGGGACAGATACGCAGTATTTT
CASSPGTGTDTQYF
>-|TRBJ2-1|-|TRBV11-1
TGTGCCAGCAGCAGAACGACAGAATACAATGAGCAGCTCTTT
CASSRTTEYNEQLF
>many|TRBJ1-5|TRBD1|TRBV6-2/TRBV6-3
TGTGCCAGTGGACAGGGGAACCAGCCCCAGCATTTT
CASGQGNQPQHF